The sample holds many counts of the clone carrying this T cell receptor beta chain. The antigen remains unidentified. The data derive from a study of T cells in Graves' hyperthyroidism and ophthalmopathy. The length of the CDR3 is 17 residues. V was cut by 1 base and J by 2 bases, with 17 bases left in between. CDR1 and CDR2 (germline): SEHNR, FQNEAQ (reference sequence). Patients aged 18 to 65 had newly diagnosed hyperthyroidism lasting under 2 months. RNA transcripts were the template for amplifying TCR beta CDR3 regions. RT-PCR in the first round (using the HTBI primer set) targeted the TCR CDR3. TCRdb re-called the multiplex PCR reads with MiXCR, one entry per CDR3 protein. The sample contains fewer than 800,000 distinct CDR3 sequences, around 17% of which appear only once. Study findings and constraints: Appearing also in blood were most of the thyroid clonotypes expanded above 0.001.

Sequenced sample: blood. The genes are TRBV7-9 and TRBJ2-5; no firm D call. The TCR comes from a man aged 18 to 29 with Graves' hyperthyroidism. The CDR3 region is CASSLVGSAALQETQYF. The DNA of the CDR3 is TGTGCCAGCAGCTTAGTCGGGTCGGCGGCCCTGCAAGAGACCCAGTACTTC.